This TCR beta chain originates from a study of T cell responses to AZD1222 COVID-19 vaccine. Findings and caveats of the study: In the spike-specific TCR repertoire, nearly half reportedly target unmutated variant regions.

This CDR3 has 13 amino acids. Germline CDR1 is SGHAT and CDR2 is FQNNGV. V was shortened by 3 bases and J by 2 bases, with 8 bases between the two germline ends. Data came from immunoSEQ multiplex PCR; TCRdb stores just in-frame clones and leaves some out. The sample has roughly 100,000 clones, approximately 90% seen once. Regarding this clone: The antigen is unknown.

The chain recombines TRBV11-2 with TRBJ2-7; D might be TRBD2 (5 bases). Sequenced material: peripheral blood, taken on day 0 of AZD1222 vaccination. This receptor was taken from an adult in good health. This chain's CDR3 is CASSLGSTYEQYF. The CDR3 nucleotides are TGTGCCAGCAGCTTGGGGAGTACCTACGAGCAGTACTTC.